The rows below give T cell receptor beta chains drawn from one sample of a study of T cells in Graves' hyperthyroidism and ophthalmopathy. One entry per CDR3 protein results from TCRdb running MiXCR on the multiplex PCR reads. The sample contains roughly 380,000 distinct CDR3 sequences, approximately 15% of which appear only once. Sequencing was carried out using blood. The receptors come from a woman aged 55-69 years with Graves' hyperthyroidism. Each CDR3 is given with its conserved first and last residue.

V	J	CDR3
TRBV19	TRBJ2-1	CASSIGNENPYNEQFF
TRBV28	TRBJ1-2	CASSFGGRYGYTF
TRBV3-1	TRBJ2-5	CASRLDGTAGGGETQYF
TRBV7-9	TRBJ2-1	CASSLLGQAHFF
TRBV12-3/TRBV12-4	TRBJ1-1	CASSYSTGGGTEAFF
TRBV10-3	TRBJ1-1	CAISEPLNTEAFF
TRBV20-1	TRBJ2-7	CSAGDYRSSYEQYF
TRBV6-1	TRBJ1-3	CASSKGPGQGIGNTIYF
TRBV11-2	TRBJ2-1	CASSPVSGSSNEQFF
TRBV20-1	TRBJ2-5	CSAAGGRPQETQYF
TRBV20-1	TRBJ2-3	CSALPGSTDTQYF
TRBV6-1	TRBJ2-3	CASAAGLDTQYF
TRBV27	TRBJ2-7	CASSPLGLGGGSYEQYF
TRBV12-3/TRBV12-4	TRBJ2-1	CASSFIGLADNEQFF
TRBV10-1	TRBJ2-1	CASSGGGRVNEQFF
TRBV18	TRBJ2-7	CASSPRGSVDGEQYF
TRBV4-1	TRBJ2-1	CASSQGTSGRFYNEQFF
TRBV4-2	TRBJ2-5	CASSQDPSGTETQYF
TRBV7-2	TRBJ2-3	CASSLVAAGGEQYF
TRBV7-3	TRBJ2-3	CASSLTRDTDTQYF
TRBV7-8	TRBJ2-6	CASSPRVGGVSGANVLTF
TRBV20-1	TRBJ2-2	CSAINTGELFF
TRBV5-1	TRBJ2-2	CASRPGLATGELFF
TRBV28	TRBJ1-2	CASSFWGAANYGYTF
TRBV7-9	TRBJ2-1	CASSSLLGSSYNEQFF
TRBV5-1	TRBJ2-5	CASSLASSGQETQYF
TRBV3-1	TRBJ1-2	CASSPLGDGYTF
TRBV18	TRBJ1-5	CASSSEDGNQPQHF
TRBV7-3	TRBJ2-1	CASSLMDSGEQFF
TRBV20-1	TRBJ2-1	CSARGVGGTQFF